This TCR beta chain is drawn from a study of T cell responses to AZD1222 COVID-19 vaccine. Study background: Second-dose intervals of approximately 4 or approximately 12 weeks were pooled. Study-level results: Clonal diversity was possibly underestimated, and white British individuals and females predominated among donors.

To note about this clone: Its antigen is not identified.

TCRdb's copy holds only in-frame clones and misses some; the assay was immunoSEQ multiplex PCR. Seen here are over 110,000 clones, approximately 92% observed once, and the top ten hold 1.5% to 2%. V was pared by 5 bases and J by 5 bases, with 12 bases between. The CDR3 runs 13 residues. Source: peripheral blood, taken on day 0 of AZD1222 vaccination. This rearrangement joins TRBV12-3 or TRBV12-4 to TRBJ2-5; D assignment may be TRBD1 or TRBD2 (6 bases each). This receptor was taken from an adult in good health. CDR3 DNA sequence: TGTGCCAGCAGTACACAGGGACTCGAGACCCAGTACTTC. It encodes CASSTQGLETQYF.